The 25 T cell receptor beta chains below all came from one sample that was sequenced in a study of PD-1 blockade in classical Hodgkin lymphoma. Time point denoted: cycle 4 day 1 (C4D1), after more than five weeks of nivolumab. Relapses following autologous stem cell transplantation were seen in all patients, with brentuximab vedotin exposure varying. The data were produced by immunoSEQ multiplex PCR, yet TCRdb's version contains in-frame clones alone and is incomplete. The top ten hold about 16% of the sample, which has 25,000 to 35,000 clones, around three quarters seen once. Specimen: peripheral blood mononuclear cells (PBMCs), collected before the fourth cycle of nivolumab. The receptors come from a human donor with classical Hodgkin lymphoma.

This chain connects TRBV5-4 to TRBJ2-1; 14 bases map to TRBD2. Germline V gene sequence: CDR1 SGHNT, CDR2 YYREEE (reference sequence). This CDR3 is 16 amino acids long. V gave up 3 bases and J gave up 9 bases; unmatched junction bases: 8. This CDR3 is CASSYPGLAGAIEQFF. For the CDR3, the DNA is TGTGCCAGCAGCTATCCGGGACTAGCGGGAGCCATTGAGCAGTTCTTC.

The chain joins TRBV19 to TRBJ1-5; weak D call: TRBD1 (6 bases). The CDR3 runs 15 residues. V was shortened by 7 bases and J by 4 bases, with 17 bases between the two germline ends. Germline V lookup: CDR1 LNHDA, CDR2 SQIVND (reference sequence). CDR3 residues: CASMDQGLGNQPQHF. CDR3 in DNA: TGTGCCAGTATGGATCAGGGGTTAGGAAATCAGCCCCAGCATTTT.

The CDR3 DNA reads as TGTGCCAGCAGACTAGCGGGAGGAACCGGGGAGCTGTTTTTT. Encoded protein: CASRLAGGTGELFF. This sequence joins TRBV6-1 and TRBJ2-2; 12 nucleotides line up with TRBD2. The CDR3 covers 14 residues. The ends lost 6 bases at V and 5 bases at J; junction bases unmatched: 1. The germline V gene has CDR1 MNHNS and CDR2 SASEGT.

CDR3 nucleotides: TGTGCCAGCAGTTCGGGGACTAGCGGGAGTCACGAGCAGTACTTC. Translated, it gives CASSSGTSGSHEQYF. The genes are TRBV6-5 and TRBJ2-7; 14 bases are a match to TRBD2. Per germline, CDR1 MNHEY and CDR2 SVGAGI. The junction had 4 bases not matched to a gene; V was cut back by 4 bases and J by 5 bases. There are 15 residues in the CDR3.

The count of this clone is one. The chain carries TRBV6-1 and TRBJ1-5; weak D call: TRBD1 (5 bases). CDR3 length: 20 residues. V lost 2 bases, J lost 0 bases, and 23 bases lay in between. The germline gives CDR1 MNHNS, CDR2 SASEGT. The CDR3 DNA follows: TGTGCCAGCAGTGAATTTATGGGGCATAGGGTGGGGTTTAGCAATCAGCCCCAGCATTTT. Translated, it gives CASSEFMGHRVGFSNQPQHF.

The rearrangement joins TRBV28 to TRBJ2-3; D uncertain. V was clipped by 3 bases and J by 2 bases, with 12 bases between them. Germline values: CDR1 MDHEN, CDR2 SYDVKM. CDR3 size: 15 residues. CDR3 region: CASSFIVVNTDTQYF. In nucleotides, the CDR3 is TGTGCCAGCAGTTTTATTGTCGTAAACACAGATACGCAGTATTTT.

A note on this clone: A far more abundant clone sits one base away, making this likely a read error. Different DNA sequences within this sample yield the same CDR3. This chain joins TRBV6-5 and TRBJ1-2; the match to TRBD1 covers 9 bases. The CDR3 length is 14 residues. Losses at the gene ends were 6 bases for V and 5 bases for J; bases not matched to a gene: 7. CDR1 MNHEY and CDR2 SVGAGI come from the germline V gene. CDR3 in DNA: TGTGCCAGCAGCCCCGGGACAGGGACTTATGGCTACACCTTC. This gives the protein CASSPGTGTYGYTF.

V is TRBV9 and J is TRBJ2-2, with D hard to call. Trimming stripped 0 bases from V and 7 bases from J, with 13 bases between. CDR1 SGDLS and CDR2 YYNGEE come from the germline V gene. The CDR3 sequence is 15 residues long. Here the CDR3 DNA reads TGTGCCAGCAGCGTAGATCAAACCCTCGTCGGGGAGCTGTTTTTT. Residues: CASSVDQTLVGELFF.

In this sample, this clone turned up once. The chain couples TRBV28 to TRBJ2-7; 11 bases agree with TRBD2. With V trimmed by 6 bases and J by 3 bases, 13 bases remained unmatched. CDR1 is MDHEN, CDR2 SYDVKM, per germline. CDR3 length: 17 amino acids. The CDR3 loop is CASSTSPTSGSVYEQYF. In DNA, the CDR3 is TGTGCCAGCAGCACCTCCCCTACTAGCGGGAGTGTCTACGAGCAGTACTTC. Full variable domain (outside the CDR3, taken from reference TRBV28 and TRBJ2-7): DVKVTQSSRYLVKRTGEKVFLECVQDMDHENMFWYRQDPGLGLRLIYFSYDVKMKEKGDIPEGYSVSREKKERFSLILESASTNQTSMYLCASSTSPTSGSVYEQYFGPGTRLTVT.

The J gene is TRBJ2-1, the V gene TRBV6-5; D might be TRBD2 (6 bases). Trimming removed 8 bases at V and 9 bases at J, with 20 bases between. CDR1 MNHEY and CDR2 SVGAGI come from the germline V gene. The CDR3 runs 14 residues. The CDR3 reads CASRPGVALGEQFF. CDR3 bases: TGTGCCAGCCGACCGGGAGTGGCGCTCGGTGAGCAGTTCTTC.

The J gene is TRBJ2-7, the V gene TRBV28; possibly TRBD2 for D (6 bases). This CDR3 region has 13 residues. Germline CDR1 MDHEN, CDR2 SYDVKM. Trimming stripped 6 bases from V and 6 bases from J, with 15 bases between. DNA of the CDR3: TGTGCCAGCAGAAAGGACTACAAGGGCGAGCAGTACTTC. This gives the protein CASRKDYKGEQYF.

As DNA, the CDR3 is TGTGCCAGCAGTTTAGGGCACAAAAATCAGCCCCAGCATTTT. Its translation is CASSLGHKNQPQHF. The chain is built from TRBV28 and TRBJ1-5; D gene ambiguous. Germline CDR1 reads MDHEN; CDR2 reads SYDVKM. Trimming took 2 bases from V and 4 from J, leaving 9 bases between them. This CDR3 is 14 amino acids long.

The CDR3 DNA sequence: TGCGCCAGCAGCCAAGCCCTTGAAGCTTTCTTT. Amino acids: CASSQALEAFF. V gene TRBV4-1 combines with J gene TRBJ1-1, with D hard to call. V was cut by 1 base and J by 7 bases, with 4 bases left in between. Germline V gene lookup returns CDR1 MGHRA and CDR2 YSYEKL. This CDR3 has 11 residues.

The chain is built from TRBV27 and TRBJ1-2; D ambiguous. CDR3 length equals 17 residues. Germline V CDR1 and CDR2: MNHEY, SMNVEV (reference sequence). The V gene lost 4 bases and the J gene lost 4 bases, with 22 bases spanning the gap. The CDR3 region is CASSSDPRISGSYGYTF. The CDR3 DNA follows: TGTGCCAGCAGTTCCGACCCGCGGATTTCGGGCTCCTATGGCTACACCTTC.

The chain uses TRBV19 and TRBJ2-1, with 9 nucleotides matching TRBD2. The trim removed 10 bases at V and 7 bases at J, leaving 8 bases unmatched. The CDR3 sequence is 13 residues long. CDR1 LNHDA and CDR2 SQIVND come from the germline V gene (reference sequence). The CDR3 protein is CATTTSGGNEQFF. CDR3 DNA: TGTGCCACCACGACTAGCGGTGGGAATGAGCAGTTCTTC. The whole variable domain, filled in from reference TRBV19 and TRBJ2-1, reads DGGITQSPKYLFRKEGQNVTLSCEQNLNHDAMYWYRQDPGQGLRLIYYSQIVNDFQKGDIAEGYSVSREKKESFPLTVTSAQKNPTAFYLCATTTSGGNEQFFGPGTRLTVL.

This clone is medium-sized (0.01 to 0.1%) within its sample. The V call is TRBV5-5, the J call TRBJ2-2; no firm D call. Germline CDR1 is SGHKS and CDR2 is YYEKEE (reference sequence). The V gene lost 2 bases and the J gene lost 6 bases, with 8 bases spanning the gap. The CDR3 runs to 13 residues. The CDR3 loop reads CASSFIFAGELFF. CDR3 nucleotide sequence: TGTGCCAGCAGCTTTATTTTTGCCGGGGAGCTGTTTTTT. Full variable domain (rest looked up from reference TRBV5-5 and TRBJ2-2): DAGVTQSPTHLIKTRGQQVTLRCSPISGHKSVSWYQQVLGQGPQFIFQYYEKEERGRGNFPDRFSARQFPNYSSELNVNALLLGDSALYLCASSFIFAGELFFGEGSRLTVL.

V is TRBV9 and J is TRBJ1-3; D is possibly TRBD1 (5 bases). The CDR3 is 15 residues long. V was cut by 3 bases and J by 0 bases, with 10 bases left in between. The germline CDR1 and CDR2 sequences are SGDLS and YYNGEE. The CDR3 region has the DNA TGTGCCAGCAGCGCGGGACCGCCCTCTGGAAACACCATATATTTT. Translating it yields CASSAGPPSGNTIYF.

The J gene is TRBJ2-7, the V gene TRBV5-4, with 10 positions matching TRBD2. Germline CDR1 reads SGHNT; CDR2 reads YYREEE (reference sequence). The length of the CDR3 is 14 residues. V was pared by 4 bases and J by 4 bases, with 5 bases of the junction left unmatched. For the CDR3, the DNA is TGTGCCAGCAGCCCCGGGACTAGCGTTTACGAGCAGTACTTC. Residues: CASSPGTSVYEQYF.

The rearrangement uses TRBV29-1 and TRBJ1-5; no clear D. Germline V gives CDR1 SQVTM, CDR2 ANQGSEA. Between the trimmed V and J ends, which lost 4 bases and 2 bases, there was a span of 9 bases. This CDR3 has 13 amino acids. The CDR3 loop is CSVVLSGNQPQHF. CDR3 nucleotide sequence: TGCAGCGTTGTCCTGAGCGGCAATCAGCCCCAGCATTTT.

The V call is TRBV6-6, the J call TRBJ2-3; D is possibly TRBD2 (7 bases). The CDR3 is 16 residues long. Germline-derived CDR1 and CDR2 are MNHNY and SVGAGI (reference sequence). V was shortened by 0 bases and J by 4 bases, with 14 bases between the two germline ends. CDR3 nucleotides: TGTGCCAGCAGTTACTCGAGAGGGGGGGTAGCAGATACGCAGTATTTT. Residues: CASSYSRGGVADTQYF.

The chain combines TRBV10-3 with TRBJ2-3; D unresolved. Germline CDR1 and CDR2: ENHRY and SYGVKD. The CDR3 is 13 amino acids. V was shortened by 7 bases and J by 0 bases, with 8 bases between the two germline ends. The CDR3 DNA reads as TGTGCCATCAAGCGCGACAGCACAGATACGCAGTATTTT. Its translation is CAIKRDSTDTQYF.

This chain uses TRBV6-1 with TRBJ2-1, with D unresolved. CDR3 size: 17 residues. CDR1 and CDR2 from the germline V gene are MNHNS and SASEGT. The V end was cut by 2 bases, the J end by 9 bases, with 23 bases between. In nucleotides, the CDR3 is TGTGCCAGCAGTGAATTCGTCTCGTCCGGGTCCGTTTTTGAGCAGTTCTTC. As protein: CASSEFVSSGSVFEQFF.

The chain uses TRBV6-5 and TRBJ1-6, with D possibly matching TRBD1 (5 bases). The germline CDR1 and CDR2 sequences are MNHEY and SVGAGI. V lost 0 bases to trimming and J lost 7 bases, with 7 bases between them. The length of the CDR3 is 14 residues. CDR3 in amino acids: CASSYSTENSPLHF. The DNA of the CDR3 is TGTGCCAGCAGTTACTCGACAGAGAATTCACCCCTCCACTTT.

The rearrangement links TRBV7-2 to TRBJ2-5; D call uncertain. V lost 5 bases and J 0 bases, leaving 7 bases between the germline ends. CDR3 size: 13 residues. Germline values: CDR1 SGHTA, CDR2 FQGNSA. In DNA form, the CDR3 reads TGTGCCAGCAGCCCACTCGACCAAGAGACCCAGTACTTC. Its protein is CASSPLDQETQYF.

The CDR3 loop is CASKDQGAGANVLTF. For the CDR3, the DNA is TGTGCCAGTAAGGATCAGGGAGCAGGGGCCAACGTCCTGACTTTC. This chain links TRBV19 with TRBJ2-6; the D gene could be TRBD1 or TRBD2 (5 bases each). Germline-derived CDR1 and CDR2 are LNHDA and SQIVND (reference sequence). V was clipped by 7 bases and J by 4 bases, with 14 bases between them. The CDR3 runs to 15 residues.